The 26 T cell receptor beta chains reported below all come from one sample, sequenced in a study of CD8+CD57+ T cells in acquired aplastic anemia. Patients included in sequencing had previously demonstrated CD8+CD57+ cell expansion by flow cytometry. Profiling of TCR beta VDJ combinations and CDR3 sequences used genomic DNA as template. TCRdb reanalysed the reads using MiXCR and keeps one entry per CDR3 protein. The sample yields about 150,000 distinct CDR3 sequences, 52% seen once. The specimen sequenced was sorted CD4+, CD8+, or CD8+CD57+ T cells (not recorded which) from PBMCs. These receptor sequences come from a human donor with aplastic anemia.

The chain links TRBV5-1 to TRBJ2-2; the D gene is possibly TRBD1 (6 bases). The germline CDR1 and CDR2 sequences are SGHRS and YFSETQ. The CDR3 runs to 14 residues. With 1 base removed from V and 7 bases from J, the gap between germline ends came to 11 bases. The CDR3 region is CASSLTGSNGELFF. In DNA, the CDR3 is TGCGCCAGCAGCTTGACAGGGTCCAACGGGGAGCTGTTTTTT.

This clonotype was counted many times. This chain joins TRBV5-6 and TRBJ1-1, with 8 nucleotides matching TRBD1. Unmatched junction bases numbered 7, after V lost 3 bases and J lost 3 bases. This CDR3 spans 15 amino acids. CDR1 SGHDT and CDR2 YYEEEE come from the germline V gene. The CDR3 nucleotides are TGTGCCAGCAGCTCCCAGGGGGCAAAGTACACTGAAGCTTTCTTT. Translating it yields CASSSQGAKYTEAFF.

In its sample, this clonotype was seen many times. V usage is TRBV5-8 and J usage is TRBJ2-7; D gene ambiguous. The V and J ends lost 0 bases and 4 bases respectively, with 8 bases between them. CDR3 length equals 13 residues. Germline CDR1 is SGHTS and CDR2 is YDEGEE. In nucleotides, the CDR3 is TGTGCCAGCAGCTTGGGCAGGTTTTACGAGCAGTACTTC. Its protein is CASSLGRFYEQYF.

The chain recombines TRBV7-2 with TRBJ2-5; the D is unclear. Trimming removed 8 bases from V and 5 bases from J, with 21 bases in between. The CDR3 length is 15 residues. The V gene's germline CDR1 is SGHTA and CDR2 FQGNSA. This chain's CDR3 is CASLSDIARSETQYF. The DNA of the CDR3 is TGTGCCAGCCTCAGCGATATTGCCAGATCGGAGACCCAGTACTTC.

The rearrangement uses TRBV5-1 and TRBJ2-3, with TRBD2 matching over 9 bases. This CDR3 is 16 amino acids long. Trimming cost V 4 bases and J 3 bases; bases outside gene matches: 9. The germline V gene has CDR1 SGHRS and CDR2 YFSETQ. Here the CDR3 reads CASSEERAGGTDTQYF. In DNA, the CDR3 is TGCGCCAGCAGCGAGGAACGAGCGGGAGGAACAGATACGCAGTATTTT. Drawing the rest from reference TRBV5-1 and TRBJ2-3, the complete variable domain is KAGVTQTPRYLIKTRGQQVTLSCSPISGHRSVSWYQQTPGQGLQFLFEYFSETQRNKGNFPGRFSGRQFSNSRSEMNVSTLELGDSALYLCASSEERAGGTDTQYFGPGTRLTVL.

This chain joins TRBV7-8 and TRBJ2-5; unclear D gene. CDR3 length: 13 amino acids. Germline CDR1 reads SGHVS; CDR2 reads FQNEAQ. The V gene lost 2 bases and the J gene lost 4 bases, with 8 bases spanning the gap. This chain's CDR3 is CASSLRVVETQYF. The CDR3 DNA reads as TGTGCCAGCAGCTTAAGGGTAGTAGAGACCCAGTACTTC.

There are many counts of this clonotype. The genes are TRBV7-9 and TRBJ1-3, with TRBD1 identical over 8 bases. The CDR3 is made up of 19 amino acids. V gave up 5 bases and J gave up 5 bases; unmatched junction bases: 20. Germline V CDR1 and CDR2: SEHNR, FQNEAQ (reference sequence). The chain's CDR3 is CASSQRTGTEYKARNTIYF. Here the CDR3 DNA reads TGTGCCAGCAGCCAGAGGACAGGGACGGAGTATAAGGCCCGAAACACCATATATTTT. Full variable domain (remainder filled in from reference TRBV7-9 and TRBJ1-3): DTGVSQNPRHKITKRGQNVTFRCDPISEHNRLYWYRQTLGQGPEFLTYFQNEAQLEKSRLLSDRFSAERPKGSFSTLEIQRTEQGDSAMYLCASSQRTGTEYKARNTIYFGEGSWLTVV.

As for this clonotype: Possible read error: a much larger clone is one base away. The gene calls are TRBV14 and TRBJ2-1, with a possible D match to TRBD2 (6 bases). The germline V gene encodes CDR1 SGHDN and CDR2 FVKESK. The CDR3 loop spans 15 amino acids. CDR3 in DNA: TGTGCCAGCAGCCCCCTGGCGGGGCAATTAAATGAGCAGCTCTTC. As protein: CASSPLAGQLNEQLF.

There are a few counts of this clonotype. The chain combines TRBV9 with TRBJ2-1; D remains unclear. The CDR3 runs to 14 residues. Germline CDR1 and CDR2: SGDLS and YYNGEE. Deletions cut 0 bases from V and 6 bases from J, with 10 bases between. CDR3 DNA: TGTGCCAGCAGCGTAGGCCACCTTAGCAATGAGCAGTTCTTC. The encoded protein is CASSVGHLSNEQFF.

This rearrangement joins TRBV7-9 to TRBJ2-7, with D unresolved. V was clipped by 8 bases and J by 1 base, with 6 bases between them. CDR1 SEHNR and CDR2 FQNEAQ come from the germline V gene (reference sequence). The CDR3 covers 11 residues. CDR3 loop: CASQGSYEQYF. The CDR3 nucleotides read TGTGCCAGCCAAGGGTCCTACGAGCAGTACTTC.

The chain employs TRBV10-3 and TRBJ1-2, with TRBD1 matching over 7 bases. V lost 8 bases and J lost 4; bases outside the gene matches: 10. Germline V gene lookup returns CDR1 ENHRY and CDR2 SYGVKD. The CDR3 sequence is 14 residues long. This CDR3 reads CAIPGSGQTYGYTF. CDR3 coding DNA: TGTGCCATCCCCGGCTCGGGACAGACCTATGGCTACACCTTC.

This clonotype was counted only a few times. V gene TRBV27 combines with J gene TRBJ2-3, with 11 bases identical to TRBD2. The J segment lost 0 bases and the V segment lost 3 bases, leaving 8 bases of the junction unmatched. Per the germline V gene, CDR1 is MNHEY and CDR2 is SMNVEV (reference sequence). This CDR3 has 18 amino acids. The CDR3 sequence is CASSFLAGGPPSTDTQYF. CDR3 sequence (DNA): TGTGCCAGCAGTTTCCTAGCGGGGGGCCCTCCGAGCACAGATACGCAGTATTTT.

This clonotype was observed a single time. The chain carries TRBV2 and TRBJ1-1, with 7 positions matching TRBD1. The germline V gene encodes CDR1 SNHLY and CDR2 FYNNEI. This CDR3 comprises 14 residues. V dropped 6 bases and J dropped 6; count of bases not matched to a gene: 10. CDR3 protein: CASSLEGALAEAFF. CDR3 nucleotides: TGTGCCAGCAGCTTGGAGGGGGCGCTGGCTGAAGCTTTCTTT.

This clonotype was seen at least ten times. The chain combines TRBV29-1 with TRBJ1-1; tentative D call: TRBD1 (5 bases). Germline V CDR1 and CDR2: SQVTM, ANQGSEA. Trimming removed 5 bases at V and 8 bases at J, with 12 bases between. This CDR3 is 11 amino acids long. CDR3: CSVRSGQEAFF. The CDR3 nucleotides read TGCAGCGTTCGCTCGGGGCAGGAAGCTTTCTTT.

This clonotype showed up many times. J is TRBJ2-3 and V is TRBV5-1; TRBD2 aligns across 10 bases. With 1 base clipped from V and 2 bases from J, the junction kept 10 bases outside the gene matches. Looked up from germline, CDR1 is SGHRS and CDR2 is YFSETQ. CDR3 size: 18 residues. The CDR3 DNA reads as TGCGCCAGCAGCTTGTTGTACGGAGCGGGGGGGGACACAGATACGCAGTATTTT. Amino acids: CASSLLYGAGGDTDTQYF.

This clonotype has at least ten counts. The gene calls are TRBV19 and TRBJ1-1; D perhaps matches TRBD1 (5 bases). Trimming removed 10 bases from V and 1 base from J, with 13 bases in between. Germline V lookup: CDR1 LNHDA, CDR2 SQIVND (reference sequence). This CDR3 is built from 13 residues. The CDR3 DNA follows: TGTGCCACCGCGGGGGTGGGGAACACTGAAGCTTTCTTT. Amino acid sequence: CATAGVGNTEAFF.

A word on this clonotype: A single base separates this from a much larger clone, so it may be a read error. The CDR3 reads CASSARDSGNTIYF. CDR3 DNA: TGTGCCAGCAGTGCCCGGGACTCTGGAAACACCATATATTTT. The chain recombines TRBV25-1 with TRBJ1-3; D is ambiguous. Looked up from germline, CDR1 is MGHDK and CDR2 is SYGVNS. Trimming left V 4 bases short and J 0 bases short, with 7 bases between. The CDR3 sequence is 14 residues long.

This clonotype was seen many times. The genes are TRBV2 and TRBJ1-4, with unresolved D. CDR1 and CDR2 from the germline V gene are SNHLY and FYNNEI. The CDR3 is 12 amino acids. With 5 bases removed from V and 10 bases from J, the gap between germline ends came to 11 bases. CDR3 coding DNA: TGTGCCAGCAGTCCATTGACGGGAAAACTGTTTTTT. Its translation is CASSPLTGKLFF. Variable domain in full (rest from reference TRBV2 and TRBJ1-4): EPEVTQTPSHQVTQMGQEVILRCVPISNHLYFYWYRQILGQKVEFLVSFYNNEISEKSEIFDDQFSVERPDGSNFTLKIRSTKLEDSAMYFCASSPLTGKLFFGSGTQLSVL.

This clonotype occurred a few times. The rearrangement links TRBV20-1 to TRBJ2-1, with D hard to call. This CDR3 region has 13 residues. The V gene lost 3 bases and the J gene lost 10 bases, with 16 bases spanning the gap. Germline V CDR1 and CDR2: DFQATT, SNEGSKA (reference sequence). The CDR3 DNA reads as TGCAGTGCTAGCCGAGACGAGGTTTCGGAGCAGTTCTTC. As protein: CSASRDEVSEQFF.

This clonotype was seen a single time. The J gene is TRBJ2-6, the V gene TRBV4-2; 8 bases align to TRBD1. Germline-derived CDR1 and CDR2 are LGHNA and YNFKEQ. The junction had 8 bases not matched to a gene; V was cut back by 6 bases and J by 1 base. The CDR3 runs to 17 residues. The CDR3 coding sequence is TGTGCCAGCAGGGGACAGGATGACTCTTCTGGGGCCAACGTCCTGACTTTC. This encodes CASRGQDDSSGANVLTF.

Concerning this clonotype itself: A much more abundant neighbour one base away suggests this may be a read error. The chain uses TRBV7-9 and TRBJ1-1; D might be TRBD1 (5 bases). Trimming stripped 11 bases from V and 3 bases from J, with 13 bases between. CDR1 is SEHNR and CDR2 is FQNEAQ in the germline V gene (reference sequence). CDR3 size: 12 residues. The CDR3 region is CASGGGDTEAFF. CDR3 in DNA: TGTGCCTCCGGGGGGGGGGACACTGAAGCTTTCTTT.

This chain joins TRBV25-1 and TRBJ2-2; D is uncertain. Per germline, CDR1 MGHDK and CDR2 SYGVNS. The CDR3 has 14 amino acids. V lost 2 bases and J lost 6, with 10 bases in between. CDR3 protein: CASSEGFVSGELFF. In DNA, the CDR3 is TGTGCCAGCAGTGAAGGTTTTGTCTCCGGGGAGCTGTTTTTT.

This clonotype was recorded many times. The genes are TRBV6-2 or TRBV6-3 and TRBJ2-5; 8 positions match TRBD2. With V trimmed by 6 bases and J by 5 bases, 8 bases remained unmatched. The CDR3 has 14 amino acids. Germline CDR1 reads MNHEY; CDR2 reads SVGEGT. CDR3 DNA: TGTGCCAGCAGCACGGGGGGGGTACGGGAGACCCAGTACTTC. Translating it yields CASSTGGVRETQYF.

The chain joins TRBV13 to TRBJ2-1, with a weak D call TRBD2 (6 bases). Trimming removed 4 bases from V and 6 bases from J, with 10 bases in between. Germline-derived CDR1 and CDR2 are PRHDT and FYEKMQ (reference sequence). The length of the CDR3 is 13 residues. For the CDR3, the DNA is TGTGCCAGCAGCTCGACTAGTTTCAATGAGCAGTTCTTC. It encodes CASSSTSFNEQFF.

This sequence joins TRBV7-2 and TRBJ2-5; 10 bases line up with TRBD1. Germline V gives CDR1 SGHTA, CDR2 FQGNSA. V lost 5 bases, J lost 7 bases, and 7 bases stayed unmatched. The CDR3 is 14 residues long. CDR3 protein: CASSQDRGKGTQYF. The CDR3 DNA reads as TGTGCCAGCAGCCAGGACAGGGGGAAGGGGACCCAGTACTTC.

This clonotype was seen once. A read error may account for a junction end that differs from germline. The chain has TRBV20-1 and TRBJ2-7; the match to TRBD2 covers 11 bases. There are 14 residues in the CDR3. Germline V gene lookup returns CDR1 DFQATT and CDR2 SNEGSKA (reference sequence). This CDR3 reads CSARDPLAGDERYF. CDR3 coding DNA: TGCAGTGCTAGAGATCCACTAGCGGGAGACGAGCGGTACTTC.